Listed here is a single T cell receptor (beta chain). The data derive from a study of PD-L1 blockade in urothelial cancer. Germline V gene sequence: CDR1 SEHNR, CDR2 FQNEAQ (reference sequence). CDR3 length equals 15 residues. Trimming left V 5 bases short and J 4 bases short, with 17 bases between. Time point of the sample: pretreatment peripheral blood. Generated by immunoSEQ multiplex PCR, the TCRdb table keeps only in-frame clones and is missing some. This sample has around 86,000 clones; about 82% occur once, and the top ten carry 6.7%. The sequenced sample was PBMCs, obtained around atezolizumab (anti-PD-L1) treatment. The chain links TRBV7-9 to TRBJ1-1; D perhaps matches TRBD1 (6 bases). The TCR sequence derives from a man aged 40-49 years with urothelial cancer. The CDR3 coding sequence is TGTGCCAGCAGCCCACCGAGGGTAGGGGGCACTGAAGCTTTCTTT. Amino acid sequence: CASSPPRVGGTEAFF.